This T cell receptor beta chain was captured in a study of T cells expressing NK-cell markers. No DNA is given; TCRdb re-called the 5' RACE reads and lists each CDR3 protein once. The repertoire table contains approximately 150,000 distinct CDR3 sequences. Sequences were obtained from blood T cells: a sorted CD56 or NKG2C T cell subset, CD4+ or CD8+ T cells, or bulk PBMC T cells (not recorded which). The sequence derives from a woman between 18 and 75 years old in good health.

The CDR3 is CASSGGGTGYGYTF. The V call is TRBV5-1, the J call TRBJ1-2; checking the TCRdb D call of TRBD1 is not possible without DNA. The germline V gene encodes CDR1 SGHRS and CDR2 YFSETQ. The length of the CDR3 is 14 residues.